The 2 T cell receptor beta chains below were found in one sample sequenced in a study of T cell responses to AZD1222 COVID-19 vaccine. Produced via immunoSEQ multiplex PCR; TCRdb's table is partial and in-frame only. The table has tens of thousands of clones, approximately 87% seen once; the top ten hold 12%. Sequencing was performed on peripheral blood, taken 28 days after the second AZD1222 dose. These receptors all stem from an adult who received the AZD1222 COVID-19 vaccine.

This chain connects TRBV18 to TRBJ1-3, with TRBD1 as a possible D gene (6 bases). V was pared by 3 bases and J by 0 bases, with 9 bases between. Germline V gene sequence: CDR1 KGHSH, CDR2 LQKENI. The CDR3 consists of 15 residues. The CDR3 loop reads CASSPGDISGNTIYF. The CDR3 coding sequence is TGTGCCAGCTCACCTGGGGACATCTCTGGAAACACCATATATTTT.

This clone has just one count. The chain couples TRBV28 to TRBJ1-3, with 8 bases fitting TRBD1. V was clipped by 8 bases and J by 4 bases; unmatched bases: 7. The CDR3 runs to 14 residues. The germline V gene encodes CDR1 MDHEN and CDR2 SYDVKM. The CDR3 is CASSQGATGNTIYF. Here the CDR3 DNA reads TGTGCCAGCTCCCAGGGGGCAACGGGAAACACCATATATTTT.